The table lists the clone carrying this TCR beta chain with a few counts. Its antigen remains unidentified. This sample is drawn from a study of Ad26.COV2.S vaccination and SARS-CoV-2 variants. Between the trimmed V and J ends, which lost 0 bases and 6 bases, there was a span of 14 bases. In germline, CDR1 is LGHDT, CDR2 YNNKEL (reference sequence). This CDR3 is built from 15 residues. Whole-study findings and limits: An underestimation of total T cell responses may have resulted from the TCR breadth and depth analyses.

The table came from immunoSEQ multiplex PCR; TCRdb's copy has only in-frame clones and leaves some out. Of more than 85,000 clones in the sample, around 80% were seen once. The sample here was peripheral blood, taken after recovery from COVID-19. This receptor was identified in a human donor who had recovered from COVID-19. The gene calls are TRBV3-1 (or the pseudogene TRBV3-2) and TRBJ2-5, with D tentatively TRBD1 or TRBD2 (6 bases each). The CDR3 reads CASSQDLGGSKTQYF. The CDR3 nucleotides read TGTGCCAGCAGCCAAGATCTGGGGGGCTCGAAGACCCAGTACTTC.